What follows are 29 T cell receptor beta chains derived from one specimen sequenced in a study of blood T cell repertoires in COVID-19. The data were produced by immunoSEQ multiplex PCR, yet TCRdb's version contains in-frame clones alone and is incomplete. Among 150,000 to 200,000 clones listed, about 86% were seen once. The sample comprised peripheral blood. The receptors originated from a man aged 45-65 years with active or convalescent COVID-19.

The V and J genes are TRBV7-3 and TRBJ2-7, with D possibly being TRBD1 (5 bases). Trimming left V 1 base short and J 5 bases short, with 9 bases between. This CDR3 comprises 13 residues. In germline, CDR1 is SGHTA, CDR2 FQGTGA. DNA for the CDR3: TGTGCCAGCAGCTTAATGTGGGGCGACGAGCAGTACTTC. Protein: CASSLMWGDEQYF.

The rearrangement links TRBV7-9 to TRBJ1-1; no clear D. Trimming removed 4 bases from V and 7 bases from J, with 10 bases in between. This CDR3 has 12 amino acids. Germline-derived CDR1 and CDR2 are SEHNR and FQNEAQ (reference sequence). CDR3 DNA sequence: TGTGCCAGCAGCTGGACTGAAGGTGAAGCTTTCTTT. Its translation is CASSWTEGEAFF.

The chain has TRBV7-2 and TRBJ1-2; TRBD1 is a possible D gene (6 bases). The V gene lost 5 bases and the J gene lost 0 bases, with 13 bases spanning the gap. Germline loops: CDR1 SGHTA, CDR2 FQGNSA. The CDR3 has 15 residues. CDR3 in amino acids: CASSISQGTNYGYTF. CDR3 nucleotides: TGTGCCAGCAGCATTTCGCAGGGGACTAACTATGGCTACACCTTC.

With regard to this clone: Its ends do not fully match the called genes, so a read error is possible. The genes are TRBV7-2 and TRBJ2-1, with D unclear. CDR1 is SGHTA, CDR2 FQGNSA, per germline. The CDR3 totals 17 residues. DNA for the CDR3: TGTGCCAGCACCTTACGACATAGTGGTCAGTCACTGAATGAGCAGTTCTTC. Translated, it gives CASTLRHSGQSLNEQFF. The entire variable domain, with the rest obtained from reference TRBV7-2 and TRBJ2-1, is as follows: GAGVSQSPSNKVTEKGKDVELRCDPISGHTALYWYRQSLGQGLEFLIYFQGNSAPDKSGLPSDRFSAERTGGSVSTLTIQRTQQEDSAVYLCASTLRHSGQSLNEQFFGPGTRLTVL.

In nucleotides, the CDR3 is TGTGCCAGCAGCCCTTGGGACAGGGGTACAGATACGCAGTATTTT. This sequence encodes CASSPWDRGTDTQYF. The chain carries TRBV2 and TRBJ2-3; the match to TRBD1 covers 10 bases. There are 15 residues in the CDR3. Germline V gives CDR1 SNHLY, CDR2 FYNNEI. V gave up 6 bases and J gave up 3 bases; unmatched junction bases: 6. The full variable domain, its missing parts supplied by reference TRBV2 and TRBJ2-3, is EPEVTQTPSHQVTQMGQEVILRCVPISNHLYFYWYRQILGQKVEFLVSFYNNEISEKSEIFDDQFSVERPDGSNFTLKIRSTKLEDSAMYFCASSPWDRGTDTQYFGPGTRLTVL.

The chain recombines TRBV5-4 with TRBJ2-5; TRBD1 might be the D (6 bases). Germline assignment: CDR1 SGHNT and CDR2 YYREEE (reference sequence). The CDR3 spans 14 residues. The V and J ends lost 0 bases and 4 bases respectively, with 10 bases between them. The CDR3 region has the DNA TGTGCCAGCAGCTTGGGCGGCAGGGGAGAGACCCAGTACTTC. It yields the protein CASSLGGRGETQYF.

The chain links TRBV19 to TRBJ1-1; tentative D call: TRBD1 (5 bases). Deletions cut 10 bases from V and 2 bases from J, with 14 bases between. CDR3 length: 13 residues. Germline V gives CDR1 LNHDA, CDR2 SQIVND (reference sequence). DNA for the CDR3: TGTGCCACTTGCAGGGTGGACAACACTGAAGCTTTCTTT. This gives the protein CATCRVDNTEAFF.

The chain couples TRBV19 to TRBJ2-7, with a weak D call TRBD1 (5 bases). CDR1 LNHDA and CDR2 SQIVND come from the germline V gene (reference sequence). V was pared by 4 bases and J by 1 base, with 11 bases between. The CDR3 totals 14 residues. The CDR3 here is CASSTLTVSYEQYF. The CDR3, as DNA: TGTGCCAGTAGTACCCTGACAGTTTCCTACGAGCAGTACTTC.

The V and J genes are TRBV27 and TRBJ2-2, with D possibly TRBD2 on 6 matching bases. Trimming pared 4 bases from V and 3 bases from J, leaving 18 bases between. Per the germline V gene, CDR1 is MNHEY and CDR2 is SMNVEV (reference sequence). The CDR3 is 17 residues long. This CDR3 reads CASSSLARREDTGELFF. DNA for the CDR3: TGTGCCAGCAGTTCCTTAGCAAGGAGGGAGGACACCGGGGAGCTGTTTTTT.

This chain joins TRBV25-1 and TRBJ2-7; TRBD1 matches at 12 bases. The CDR3 loop spans 14 amino acids. Germline trimming cut 6 bases from V and 7 bases from J; bases unmatched to any gene: 7. CDR1 and CDR2 (germline): MGHDK, SYGVNS. The CDR3 sequence is CASRGQGASQEQYF. The CDR3 region has the DNA TGTGCCAGCAGGGGACAGGGGGCCTCGCAGGAGCAGTACTTC.

A remark on this clone: The junction departs from germline at one end; a sequencing error may be responsible. This sequence joins TRBV12-3 or TRBV12-4 and TRBJ1-2; 8 bases line up with TRBD1. This CDR3 comprises 12 residues. The CDR3 sequence: CASSSRTGSENF. CDR3 nucleotides: TGTGCCAGCAGTTCGCGGACAGGGTCAGAGAACTTC.

The genes are TRBV18 and TRBJ2-7; the match to TRBD2 covers 7 bases. J gave up 0 bases and V 3 bases, and 8 bases lay outside the gene matches. The CDR3 extends over 16 amino acids. CDR1 is KGHSH and CDR2 is LQKENI in the germline V gene. In DNA, the CDR3 is TGTGCCAGCTCACCGACGGAAGCGGGGATCTCCTACGAGCAGTACTTC. This gives the protein CASSPTEAGISYEQYF.

The chain combines TRBV19 with TRBJ1-2; the match to TRBD1 covers 12 bases. V shed 10 bases and J 4 bases; nucleotides not matched to a gene: 10. The length of the CDR3 is 15 residues. Germline CDR1 reads LNHDA; CDR2 reads SQIVND (reference sequence). This CDR3 is CATNRGTGGSYGYTF. CDR3 bases: TGTGCCACAAACCGCGGGACAGGGGGCAGCTATGGCTACACCTTC.

V usage is TRBV2 and J usage is TRBJ2-2, with 9 bases fitting TRBD1. V was clipped by 6 bases and J by 0 bases; unmatched bases: 5. The CDR3 extends over 16 amino acids. Per the germline V gene, CDR1 is SNHLY and CDR2 is FYNNEI. The CDR3 here is CASSLDRGANTGELFF. Here the CDR3 DNA reads TGTGCCAGCAGCCTGGACAGGGGCGCGAACACCGGGGAGCTGTTTTTT.

This clone was observed a handful of times. The genes are TRBV7-7 and TRBJ2-1; tentatively, D is TRBD2 (6 bases). Looked up from germline, CDR1 is SSHAT and CDR2 is FNYEAQ (reference sequence). Trimming pared 4 bases from V and 1 base from J, leaving 11 bases between. CDR3 length equals 15 residues. CDR3 loop: CASSSTAGSYNEQFF. In DNA, the CDR3 is TGTGCCAGCAGCTCAACCGCGGGGTCCTACAATGAGCAGTTCTTC. Filled out from reference TRBV7-7 and TRBJ2-1, the complete variable domain reads GAGVSQSPRYKVTKRGQDVTLRCDPISSHATLYWYQQALGQGPEFLTYFNYEAQPDKSGLPSDRFSAERPEGSISTLTIQRTEQRDSAMYRCASSSTAGSYNEQFFGPGTRLTVL.

The chain is built from TRBV25-1 and TRBJ1-6; the match to TRBD1 covers 8 bases. Germline lookup yields CDR1 MGHDK and CDR2 SYGVNS. J was trimmed by 10 bases and V by 1 base; bases with no gene match: 6. This CDR3 has 15 amino acids. The CDR3 sequence is CASSESGQGASPLHF. Here the CDR3 DNA reads TGTGCCAGCAGTGAATCTGGGCAGGGGGCGTCACCCCTCCACTTT.

Points on this clone: The junction shows a germline mismatch at one end, possibly a read error. V gene TRBV18 combines with J gene TRBJ1-3, with D tentatively TRBD1 (6 bases). The CDR3 runs 15 residues. Germline CDR1 and CDR2: KGHSH and LQKENI. The CDR3 nucleotides are TGTGCCAGCTCACAGAAACAGGGATTGGGAAGCACCATATATTTT. It codes for CASSQKQGLGSTIYF.

The gene calls are TRBV7-9 and TRBJ2-7; 8 bases line up with TRBD1. Unmatched junction bases numbered 8, after V lost 4 bases and J lost 3 bases. The CDR3 is made up of 15 amino acids. Germline CDR1 and CDR2: SEHNR and FQNEAQ (reference sequence). CDR3: CASSSPGGDNYEQYF. The CDR3 region has the DNA TGTGCCAGCAGCTCCCCAGGGGGCGATAACTACGAGCAGTACTTC.

V gene TRBV7-3 combines with J gene TRBJ2-1; D perhaps matches TRBD1 (5 bases). The V end was cut by 5 bases, the J end by 9 bases, with 11 bases between. CDR1 and CDR2 from the germline V gene are SGHTA and FQGTGA. The CDR3 length is 12 residues. The CDR3 DNA reads as TGTGCCAGCAGCCTCGAAGGGGTTGAGCAGTTCTTC. This gives the protein CASSLEGVEQFF.

This clone occurred a few times. The chain joins TRBV10-1 to TRBJ2-1; 8 bases fit TRBD2. The germline V gene encodes CDR1 WNHNN and CDR2 SYGVQD (reference sequence). V shed 6 bases and J 12 bases; nucleotides not matched to a gene: 22. CDR3 length: 17 amino acids. Here the CDR3 reads CASRVGGGPSGTSRQFF. As DNA, the CDR3 is TGCGCCAGCAGGGTCGGGGGGGGCCCCTCCGGGACTAGTCGGCAGTTCTTC.

The gene calls are TRBV27 and TRBJ1-6; D unclear. CDR3 size: 14 residues. Looked up from germline, CDR1 is MNHEY and CDR2 is SMNVEV (reference sequence). V dropped 5 bases and J dropped 4 bases, with 9 bases sitting between them. The DNA for the CDR3 is TGTGCCAGCAGTCGCCCCGGGTATAATTCACCCCTCCACTTT. Protein product: CASSRPGYNSPLHF.

This rearrangement joins TRBV6-1 to TRBJ1-2; D unclear. Germline loops: CDR1 MNHNS, CDR2 SASEGT. The CDR3 is 13 amino acids. V lost 0 bases and J 8 bases, leaving 10 bases between the germline ends. In DNA form, the CDR3 reads TGTGCCAGCAGTGAAGCCCTTATGGGCGGCTACACCTTC. Protein product: CASSEALMGGYTF.

The chain joins TRBV12-5 to TRBJ1-1; D unresolved. V was pared by 2 bases and J by 6 bases, with 13 bases between. The germline V gene encodes CDR1 LGHNT and CDR2 FRNRAP. The CDR3 is 14 amino acids. In nucleotides, the CDR3 is TGTGCTAGTGGTTTGTGGGCAGTAGTCGCTGAAGCTTTCTTT. Its translation is CASGLWAVVAEAFF.

The V gene is TRBV14, the J gene TRBJ1-2, with unresolved D. In germline, CDR1 is SGHDN, CDR2 FVKESK. This CDR3 is 13 amino acids long. V was trimmed by 4 bases and J by 1 base, leaving 7 bases between them. The CDR3 is CASSPAGNYGYTF. CDR3 nucleotide sequence: TGTGCCAGCAGCCCCGCGGGTAACTATGGCTACACCTTC.

This chain uses TRBV7-9 with TRBJ2-3; D possibly corresponds to TRBD1 (6 bases). V was trimmed by 1 base and J by 2 bases, leaving 7 bases between them. The CDR3 covers 14 residues. CDR1 and CDR2 from the germline V gene are SEHNR and FQNEAQ (reference sequence). Here the CDR3 reads CASSLEGDTDTQYF. CDR3 DNA sequence: TGTGCCAGCAGCTTAGAGGGGGACACAGATACGCAGTATTTT.

The chain links TRBV28 to TRBJ2-5; D remains ambiguous. CDR1 MDHEN and CDR2 SYDVKM come from the germline V gene. V was pared by 3 bases and J by 3 bases, with 14 bases between. The CDR3 is 15 amino acids. The CDR3 protein is CASSFLAQAKETQYF. CDR3 nucleotides: TGTGCCAGCAGTTTTTTGGCGCAGGCCAAAGAGACCCAGTACTTC.

This chain uses TRBV6-1 with TRBJ1-2; D might be TRBD1 (6 bases). V was clipped by 2 bases and J by 8 bases, with 15 bases between them. Germline-derived CDR1 and CDR2 are MNHNS and SASEGT. The CDR3 is made up of 14 amino acids. CDR3 sequence reads: CASSESGTSSGYTF. For the CDR3, the DNA is TGTGCCAGCAGTGAAAGTGGGACATCGTCCGGCTACACCTTC.

The chain joins TRBV7-6 to TRBJ2-3; TRBD1 matches at 9 bases. Germline V gives CDR1 SGHVS, CDR2 FNYEAQ. CDR3 length equals 15 residues. V dropped 4 bases and J dropped 6; count of bases not matched to a gene: 8. The CDR3 loop is CASSSPGQGRDTQYF. DNA for the CDR3: TGTGCCAGCAGCTCGCCGGGACAGGGTCGGGATACGCAGTATTTT.

J is TRBJ1-2 and V is TRBV7-9; unclear D gene. CDR1 is SEHNR and CDR2 is FQNEAQ in the germline V gene (reference sequence). The V and J ends lost 6 bases and 8 bases respectively, with 10 bases between them. This CDR3 comprises 11 residues. CDR3 DNA sequence: TGTGCCAGCAGGCCTCAGGTGGGCTACACCTTC. Protein sequence: CASRPQVGYTF.